This T cell receptor beta chain was obtained from a study of blood T cell repertoires in COVID-19. Study-level background: From T cells, B-cell-depleted T cells, or PBMCs came the material, which was cDNA or gDNA.

Generated by immunoSEQ multiplex PCR, the TCRdb table keeps only in-frame clones and is missing some. The sample has tens of thousands of clones; 60% to 85% are singletons. The clonotype originates from a human donor in a cohort sampled during active COVID-19. Sequencing was done on a sample of peripheral blood.

CDR3 loop: CASKTNQGVQGGYGYTF. The CDR3 region has the DNA TGTGCCAGCAAGACCAACCAGGGGGTTCAAGGTGGCTATGGCTACACCTTC. The rearrangement links TRBV3-1 (or the pseudogene TRBV3-2) to TRBJ1-2, with 7 bases aligning to TRBD1. CDR3 length: 17 residues. Germline V gene data show CDR1 as LGHDT and CDR2 as YNNKEL (reference sequence). With V trimmed by 7 bases and J by 4 bases, 18 bases remained unmatched.